Below are 12 T cell receptor beta chains sequenced from a single sample in a study of T-cell reconstitution after alpha-beta-depleted transplantation in children. As it was prepared, the TCRbeta library received unique molecular identifiers. A single record per CDR3 protein comes from TCRdb applying MiXCR to the PCR reads. Here the sample spans fewer than 550,000 distinct CDR3 sequences, 9.5% to 12% being singletons. The source material was PBMCs, mostly from graft donor cells, sampled 180 days after TCRalphabeta/CD19-depleted stem cell transplant. These receptors all stem from a female patient between 2 and 15 years old who had a stem cell transplant for aplastic anemia, so the T cells may come from the graft donor.

This clonotype was recorded at least ten times. This chain links TRBV10-3 with TRBJ2-3; maybe TRBD2 (7 bases). In germline, CDR1 is ENHRY, CDR2 SYGVKD. This CDR3 has 12 residues. V gave up 8 bases and J gave up 7 bases, with 13 bases separating them. This CDR3 is CAIGGGGYTQYF. CDR3 coding DNA: TGTGCCATCGGCGGGGGCGGGTATACGCAGTATTTT.

This clonotype occurred a few times. This sequence joins TRBV7-6 and TRBJ1-5, with 7 bases matching TRBD1. The ends lost 5 bases at V and 7 bases at J; junction bases unmatched: 5. CDR3 length: 13 amino acids. Germline V lookup: CDR1 SGHVS, CDR2 FNYEAQ. The CDR3 here is CASSAGTVQPQHF. Here the CDR3 DNA reads TGTGCCAGCAGCGCAGGGACAGTGCAGCCCCAGCATTTT.

The V gene is TRBV7-2, the J gene TRBJ2-6; D is uncertain. CDR1 is SGHTA, CDR2 FQGNSA, per germline. Trimming took 7 bases from V and 0 from J, leaving 7 bases between them. The CDR3 runs 14 residues. As DNA, the CDR3 is TGTGCCAGCATCCGGCCCTCTGGGGCCAACGTCCTGACTTTC. Translated: CASIRPSGANVLTF.

The table lists this clonotype with many counts. The V call is TRBV29-1, the J call TRBJ2-7; TRBD1 aligns across 7 bases. CDR3 length: 12 residues. The germline V gene has CDR1 SQVTM and CDR2 ANQGSEA. Unmatched junction bases numbered 3, after V lost 5 bases and J lost 2 bases. The CDR3, as DNA: TGCAGCGTTTCACAGGGGACCTACGAGCAGTACTTC. It translates to CSVSQGTYEQYF.

This clonotype was found a few times. J is TRBJ2-5 and V is TRBV12-3 or TRBV12-4; 9 nucleotides agree with TRBD1. The CDR3 sequence is 16 residues long. Unmatched junction bases numbered 8, after V lost 4 bases and J lost 2 bases. CDR3 region: CASSWSGTGRQETQYF. CDR3 DNA sequence: TGTGCCAGCAGTTGGTCCGGGACAGGGCGACAAGAGACCCAGTACTTC.

In this sample, this clonotype turned up a few times. The chain is built from TRBV12-3 or TRBV12-4 and TRBJ1-1, with D uncertain. This CDR3 has 15 residues. V lost 7 bases to trimming and J lost 1 base, with 16 bases between them. CDR3 protein: CASTLGGRGNTEAFF. CDR3 bases: TGTGCCAGCACCCTAGGAGGACGGGGGAACACTGAAGCTTTCTTT.

This rearrangement joins TRBV7-3 to TRBJ2-1, with TRBD2 identical over 8 bases. Per the germline V gene, CDR1 is SGHTA and CDR2 is FQGTGA. CDR3 length: 18 residues. Germline trimming cut 5 bases from V and 3 bases from J; bases unmatched to any gene: 15. The CDR3 sequence: CASSPLGFSGESYNEQFF. CDR3 nucleotides: TGTGCCAGCAGCCCACTAGGGTTTAGCGGGGAGAGCTACAATGAGCAGTTCTTC.

The rearrangement links TRBV7-9 to TRBJ2-2; D remains unclear. V gave up 1 base and J gave up 4 bases, with 10 bases separating them. Germline CDR1 reads SEHNR; CDR2 reads FQNEAQ (reference sequence). There are 15 residues in the CDR3. The CDR3 sequence: CASSLEISLTGELFF. The CDR3 region has the DNA TGTGCCAGCAGCTTAGAGATCAGCCTCACCGGGGAGCTGTTTTTT.

A word on this clonotype: At one end the junction does not follow the germline gene, possibly because of a read error. J is TRBJ2-1 and V is TRBV20-1, with 11 bases aligning to TRBD2. Germline V lookup: CDR1 DFQATT, CDR2 SNEGSKA (reference sequence). CDR3 length equals 16 residues. CDR3 nucleotides: TGCAGTGCTGGACTAGCGGGCCGGAGCTCCTACAATGACCAGTTCTTC. Amino acids: CSAGLAGRSSYNDQFF.

In its sample, this clonotype was seen a few times. This sequence joins TRBV28 and TRBJ2-4; D ambiguous. CDR3 length: 16 residues. In germline, CDR1 is MDHEN, CDR2 SYDVKM. V was clipped by 6 bases and J by 0 bases, with 15 bases between them. The CDR3 DNA sequence: TGTGCCAGCAGGTTCCTCGTAAGGCTAGCCAAAAACATTCAGTACTTC. This sequence encodes CASRFLVRLAKNIQYF.

This clonotype turned up a few times. The chain combines TRBV20-1 with TRBJ2-1; TRBD2 is a possible D gene (5 bases). CDR1 and CDR2 (germline): DFQATT, SNEGSKA (reference sequence). CDR3 length equals 15 residues. V lost 2 bases to trimming and J lost 2 bases, with 13 bases between them. The CDR3 sequence: CSARNFTGTYNEQFF. In DNA, the CDR3 is TGCAGTGCTAGAAATTTTACCGGGACCTACAATGAGCAGTTCTTC.

The CDR3 DNA sequence: TGCAGCGTTGATAGTCTAGCGGACAGCTCCTACAATGAGCAGTTCTTC. Protein: CSVDSLADSSYNEQFF. This rearrangement joins TRBV29-1 to TRBJ2-1, with D possibly TRBD2 on 7 matching bases. Trimming took off 3 bases at V and 0 bases at J, with 15 bases between the two ends. The CDR3 extends over 16 amino acids. Germline V gives CDR1 SQVTM, CDR2 ANQGSEA.